This T cell receptor (beta chain) is drawn from a study of T cells in Graves' hyperthyroidism and ophthalmopathy. V was pared by 2 bases and J by 3 bases, with 11 bases between. The CDR3 covers 14 residues. In germline, CDR1 is SGHAT, CDR2 FQDESV (reference sequence). This clonotype came up many times. RNA transcripts gave rise to amplified TCR beta CDR3 regions. Using the HTBI primer set, a first-round RT-PCR was run on the TCR CDR3. TCRdb fed the multiplex PCR reads into MiXCR, producing one record per CDR3 protein. The sample contains around 530,000 distinct CDR3 sequences, about a sixth of which appear only once. Ophthalmopathy cases met thresholds of Clinical Activity Score at least 3, NOSPECS grade at least 4 and duration under 3 months. Fresh peripheral blood, about 9.3 ml, yielded the PBMCs.

The source material was blood. The clonotype comes from a woman aged 18-29 years with Graves' ophthalmopathy. J is TRBJ2-7 and V is TRBV11-1; D may match TRBD1 or TRBD2 (5 bases each). The CDR3 region is CASSLPGTYYEQYF. DNA for the CDR3: TGTGCCAGCAGCTTACCTGGGACCTACTACGAGCAGTACTTC.